The following is a T cell receptor beta chain sequence with its context. The source of the sample is a study of blood T cell repertoires in COVID-19. Study in general: The United States, Italy and Spain were the sources of the acute and convalescent COVID-19 samples. PBMCs, B-cell-depleted T cells, or T cells were the source of the cDNA or gDNA that made up the material.

The CDR3 spans 15 residues. V was pared by 5 bases and J by 4 bases, with 12 bases between. The germline V gene has CDR1 LNHDA and CDR2 SQIVND (reference sequence). As originally analysed: How many nucleated cells were present was estimated from reference gene primer amplification. Assay used: immunoSEQ multiplex PCR; TCRdb lists only in-frame clones, some missing. The DNA gave D and trimming, while V, J and clone size come from that table. The sample shows approximately 100,000 clones, 80% to 90% of them seen only once. The receptor comes from a man aged 55 to 70 with acute or convalescent COVID-19. This chain joins TRBV19 and TRBJ1-6; D might be TRBD1 (6 bases). Sequencing used peripheral blood. The CDR3 nucleotides are TGTGCCAGTAGTGTCTCCAGGGGATATAATTCACCCCTCCACTTT. This encodes CASSVSRGYNSPLHF.